A single sample is the source of the 26 T cell receptor beta chains below, sequenced in a study of siplizumab effects on memory and regulatory T cells (dated by TCRdb to between 2017 and 2020). The protocol used for the library was the immunoSEQ multiplex PCR assay. This immuneACCESS table, as held by TCRdb, lists in-frame sequences with V and J called but not all clones. Of the missing ones, under half trace to an unresolved V gene in checked studies; the others have no known cause. The sample contains around 86,000 clones, 94% of them found a single time. The ten largest clones represent around 0.3% of the sample. The sequenced sample consisted of non-Treg CD4+ T cells sorted from blood. In light of the paper, this sample's cell subset or site label describes: FACS-sorted unstimulated CD4+ non-regulatory T cells. These receptors originate from a human donor in good health.

J is TRBJ1-1 and V is TRBV10-3, with a weak D call TRBD1 (6 bases). The V end was cut by 8 bases, the J end by 5 bases, with 21 bases between. This CDR3 is built from 15 residues. Germline lookup yields CDR1 ENHRY and CDR2 SYGVKD. The CDR3 is CAIRGAPGTRTEAFF. For the CDR3, the DNA is TGTGCCATCCGGGGGGCACCCGGAACAAGGACTGAAGCTTTCTTT.

The CDR3, as DNA: TGCGCCAGCAGCTTGGCCGTTTCATTGGGCTACGAGCAGTACTTC. Translating it yields CASSLAVSLGYEQYF. The V and J genes are TRBV5-1 and TRBJ2-7, with D unresolved. Germline lookup yields CDR1 SGHRS and CDR2 YFSETQ. CDR3 length equals 15 residues. Trimming shortened V by 0 bases and J by 3 bases, and 13 bases separated the two germline ends.

V is TRBV5-4 and J is TRBJ2-1, with no clear D. V lost 1 base and J 0 bases, leaving 8 bases between the germline ends. Germline CDR1 and CDR2: SGHNT and YYREEE (reference sequence). CDR3 length: 15 residues. The CDR3 DNA reads as TGTGCCAGCAGCTTGTCTACGAGCTCCTACAATGAGCAGTTCTTC. Translation: CASSLSTSSYNEQFF.

This clone was seen a single time. The gene calls are TRBV12-5 and TRBJ1-3; possible D gene TRBD1, 5 bases. The CDR3 is 16 amino acids. The germline V gene has CDR1 LGHNT and CDR2 FRNRAP. The V end was cut by 3 bases, the J end by 2 bases, with 14 bases between. The DNA for the CDR3 is TGTGCTAGTGGTTTAACCCGGGGGTTTACTGGAAACACCATATATTTT. Protein: CASGLTRGFTGNTIYF.

The J gene is TRBJ1-6, the V gene TRBV28; TRBD1 agrees at 9 bases. Germline V gene data show CDR1 as MDHEN and CDR2 as SYDVKM. V lost 5 bases to trimming and J lost 7 bases; unmatched junction nucleotides: 6. The CDR3 consists of 15 residues. The CDR3 nucleotides are TGTGCCAGCAGTCCTTCGGGACAGGGAAATTCACCCCTCCACTTT. This sequence encodes CASSPSGQGNSPLHF. The entire variable domain, with the rest obtained from reference TRBV28 and TRBJ1-6, is as follows: DVKVTQSSRYLVKRTGEKVFLECVQDMDHENMFWYRQDPGLGLRLIYFSYDVKMKEKGDIPEGYSVSREKKERFSLILESASTNQTSMYLCASSPSGQGNSPLHFGNGTRLTVT.

The chain carries TRBV5-4 and TRBJ2-5; tentatively, D is TRBD2 (7 bases). V was trimmed by 0 bases and J by 1 base, leaving 13 bases between them. This CDR3 contains 16 residues. The germline CDR1 and CDR2 sequences are SGHNT and YYREEE (reference sequence). In DNA form, the CDR3 reads TGTGCCAGCAGCTTGGGAGGGGGGGCCTTCCAAGAGACCCAGTACTTC. Protein product: CASSLGGGAFQETQYF.

The chain joins TRBV15 to TRBJ1-4; D uncertain. Trimming stripped 7 bases from V and 4 bases from J, with 10 bases between. The CDR3 loop spans 13 amino acids. Looked up from germline, CDR1 is LNHNV and CDR2 is YYDKDF (reference sequence). DNA for the CDR3: TGTGCCACCACGCGGGCCCTTAATGAAAAACTGTTTTTT. Protein product: CATTRALNEKLFF.

The chain combines TRBV5-1 with TRBJ2-5; D uncertain. The CDR3 is 15 amino acids. V lost 4 bases to trimming and J lost 2 bases, with 15 bases between them. The germline V gene has CDR1 SGHRS and CDR2 YFSETQ. The CDR3 region is CASSPRTPLQETQYF. CDR3 nucleotides: TGCGCCAGCAGCCCTCGGACGCCCCTACAAGAGACCCAGTACTTC.

The chain has TRBV5-6 and TRBJ1-2; 10 bases are shared with TRBD1. The CDR3 is made up of 17 amino acids. Germline V gene sequence: CDR1 SGHDT, CDR2 YYEEEE. V trimming: 3 bases; J trimming: 1 base; junction bases outside the gene matches: 9. This chain's CDR3 is CASSSGQGVPLNYGYTF. DNA for the CDR3: TGTGCCAGCAGCTCAGGACAGGGGGTACCCCTTAACTATGGCTACACCTTC.

V is TRBV25-1 and J is TRBJ1-2, with a tentative D call TRBD1 (5 bases). V was pared by 3 bases and J by 4 bases, with 12 bases between. CDR1 MGHDK and CDR2 SYGVNS come from the germline V gene. The CDR3 totals 14 residues. The CDR3 DNA reads TGTGCCAGCAGTGAGATAGGCAGGGCCTATGGCTACACCTTC. This translates into CASSEIGRAYGYTF.

This chain connects TRBV7-9 to TRBJ1-2, with 12 bases identical to TRBD1. Germline V gene lookup returns CDR1 SEHNR and CDR2 FQNEAQ (reference sequence). The V segment lost 1 base and the J segment 5 bases; nucleotides outside the gene matches: 2. CDR3 length: 15 amino acids. CDR3 in amino acids: CASSLEGQGAYGYTF. CDR3 DNA sequence: TGTGCCAGCAGCTTAGAGGGACAGGGGGCTTATGGCTACACCTTC.

This chain uses TRBV7-9 with TRBJ2-3; possibly TRBD1 for D (5 bases). Trimming left V 1 base short and J 3 bases short, with 5 bases between. The CDR3 is made up of 13 amino acids. Looked up from germline, CDR1 is SEHNR and CDR2 is FQNEAQ (reference sequence). The chain's CDR3 is CASSLEGTDTQYF. CDR3 in DNA: TGTGCCAGCAGCTTAGAGGGGACAGATACGCAGTATTTT.

The gene calls are TRBV7-2 and TRBJ1-1; D ambiguous. V was trimmed by 3 bases and J by 8 bases, leaving 16 bases between them. Germline values: CDR1 SGHTA, CDR2 FQGNSA. CDR3 length equals 14 residues. Written as DNA, the CDR3 is TGTGCCAGCAGCTTCACGTTCGGTTTCGTAGAAGCTTTCTTT. This codes for CASSFTFGFVEAFF.

The V gene is TRBV11-1, the J gene TRBJ1-2; D is undetermined. CDR3 length: 13 amino acids. Between the trimmed V and J ends, which lost 4 bases and 7 bases, there was a span of 13 bases. In germline, CDR1 is SGHAT, CDR2 FQDESV (reference sequence). The CDR3 nucleotides read TGTGCCAGCAGCTCCTTTCCACTGAGTGGCTACACCTTC. Amino acid sequence: CASSSFPLSGYTF. Based on the CDR3 plus reference TRBV11-1 and TRBJ1-2, the full variable domain is EAEVAQSPRYKITEKSQAVAFWCDPISGHATLYWYRQILGQGPELLVQFQDESVVDDSQLPKDRFSAERLKGVDSTLKIQPAELGDSAMYLCASSSFPLSGYTFGSGTRLTVV.

The chain uses TRBV18 and TRBJ1-6, with D possibly being TRBD1 (5 bases). Trimming shortened V by 3 bases and J by 0 bases, and 15 bases separated the two germline ends. CDR1 and CDR2 from the germline V gene are KGHSH and LQKENI. CDR3 length: 18 residues. The CDR3 loop reads CASSPLQALSSYNSPLHF. DNA of the CDR3: TGTGCCAGCTCACCCTTACAGGCCCTAAGCTCCTATAATTCACCCCTCCACTTT.

Only one count was recorded for this clone. This chain links TRBV2 with TRBJ1-2; 8 nucleotides line up with TRBD1. The CDR3 is 15 amino acids. Germline trimming cut 3 bases from V and 5 bases from J; bases unmatched to any gene: 8. The V gene's germline CDR1 is SNHLY and CDR2 FYNNEI. The CDR3 DNA follows: TGTGCCAGCAGTGACGGAGGACAGGGTCAATATGGCTACACCTTC. This encodes CASSDGGQGQYGYTF.

The chain couples TRBV5-1 to TRBJ2-1; D might be TRBD2 (6 bases). The CDR3 spans 15 residues. V dropped 0 bases and J dropped 5 bases, with 12 bases sitting between them. Germline assignment: CDR1 SGHRS and CDR2 YFSETQ. CDR3 sequence: CASSLAGVAHNEQFF. For the CDR3, the DNA is TGCGCCAGCAGCTTGGCGGGGGTAGCCCACAATGAGCAGTTCTTC.

The chain is built from TRBV18 and TRBJ2-7; D remains unclear. V was trimmed by 2 bases and J by 0 bases, leaving 8 bases between them. Germline V gene lookup returns CDR1 KGHSH and CDR2 LQKENI. The CDR3 length is 14 residues. The CDR3 spells CASSPVRSSYEQYF. DNA of the CDR3: TGTGCCAGCTCACCAGTCAGGAGCTCCTACGAGCAGTACTTC.

The chain has TRBV18 and TRBJ2-7; 7 nucleotides agree with TRBD2. Losses at the gene ends were 4 bases for V and 3 bases for J; bases not matched to a gene: 6. From germline, CDR1 is KGHSH and CDR2 LQKENI. The CDR3 spans 14 residues. The DNA for the CDR3 is TGTGCCAGCTCACGGAGCGGGGCTAGCTACGAGCAGTACTTC. It translates to CASSRSGASYEQYF.

The chain links TRBV4-2 to TRBJ2-5; 10 positions match TRBD2. Unmatched junction bases numbered 10, after V lost 4 bases and J lost 5 bases. CDR1 is LGHNA, CDR2 YNFKEQ, per germline. This CDR3 is 16 amino acids long. The CDR3 protein is CASSLGGSGRGETQYF. The CDR3 bases are TGTGCCAGCAGCCTTGGGGGCAGCGGGAGGGGCGAGACCCAGTACTTC.

The chain carries TRBV6-5 and TRBJ1-1; D is uncertain. The CDR3 contains 16 residues. V was shortened by 2 bases and J by 0 bases, with 13 bases between the two germline ends. Germline CDR1 reads MNHEY; CDR2 reads SVGAGI. The CDR3 DNA reads TGTGCCAGCAGTTACCTCGGCGGCGGCATGAACACTGAAGCTTTCTTT. Translated: CASSYLGGGMNTEAFF.

The chain has TRBV5-6 and TRBJ2-7; a weak D match, TRBD2 (7 bases). The CDR3 covers 15 residues. Germline V gene data show CDR1 as SGHDT and CDR2 as YYEEEE. The V gene lost 3 bases and the J gene lost 8 bases, with 21 bases spanning the gap. The CDR3 nucleotides are TGTGCCAGCAGCTCCCAAGGAGGGGGGGGGCAAAAGCAGTACTTC. This encodes CASSSQGGGGQKQYF.

The chain is built from TRBV6-6 and TRBJ1-6; tentatively, D is TRBD1 (5 bases). CDR1 MNHNY and CDR2 SVGAGI come from the germline V gene (reference sequence). V was pared by 5 bases and J by 0 bases, with 8 bases between. This CDR3 is 15 amino acids long. The chain's CDR3 is CASSGGSSYNSPLHF. The DNA of the CDR3 is TGTGCCAGCAGTGGGGGGAGCTCCTATAATTCACCCCTCCACTTT.

CDR3 DNA: TGTGCCAGCAGGAGGACAGGGCTGGGCTACACCTTC. Protein sequence: CASRRTGLGYTF. The chain employs TRBV2 and TRBJ1-2, with 8 bases aligning to TRBD1. There are 12 residues in the CDR3. The germline V gene has CDR1 SNHLY and CDR2 FYNNEI. V dropped 6 bases and J dropped 8; count of bases not matched to a gene: 5.

The chain joins TRBV30 to TRBJ1-4; D possibly corresponds to TRBD1 (6 bases). V lost 0 bases to trimming and J lost 6 bases, with 8 bases between them. The CDR3 totals 13 residues. The V gene's germline CDR1 is GTSNPN and CDR2 SVGIG (reference sequence). The CDR3 here is CAWSVQGHEKLFF. Here the CDR3 DNA reads TGTGCCTGGAGTGTACAGGGACATGAAAAACTGTTTTTT.

The J gene is TRBJ2-2, the V gene TRBV9; D may correspond to TRBD1 or TRBD2 (6 bases each). V lost 3 bases and J lost 5, with 14 bases in between. Germline values: CDR1 SGDLS, CDR2 YYNGEE. The CDR3 contains 15 residues. The CDR3 here is CASSEGGGNTGELFF. CDR3 DNA: TGTGCCAGCAGCGAGGGGGGCGGGAATACCGGGGAGCTGTTTTTT.